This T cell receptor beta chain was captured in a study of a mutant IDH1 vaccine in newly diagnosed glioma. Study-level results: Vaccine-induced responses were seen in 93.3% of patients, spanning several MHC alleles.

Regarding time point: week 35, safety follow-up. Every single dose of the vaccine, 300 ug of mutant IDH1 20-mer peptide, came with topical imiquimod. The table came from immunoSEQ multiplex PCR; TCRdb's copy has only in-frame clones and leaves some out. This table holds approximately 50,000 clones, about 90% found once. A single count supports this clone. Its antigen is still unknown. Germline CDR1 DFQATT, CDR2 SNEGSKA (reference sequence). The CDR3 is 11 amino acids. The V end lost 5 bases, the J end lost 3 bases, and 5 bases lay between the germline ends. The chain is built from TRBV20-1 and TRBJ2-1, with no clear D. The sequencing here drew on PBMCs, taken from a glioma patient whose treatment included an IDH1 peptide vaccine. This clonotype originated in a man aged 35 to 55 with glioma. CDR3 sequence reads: CSAPGYNEQFF. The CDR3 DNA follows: TGCAGTGCTCCTGGCTACAATGAGCAGTTCTTC.